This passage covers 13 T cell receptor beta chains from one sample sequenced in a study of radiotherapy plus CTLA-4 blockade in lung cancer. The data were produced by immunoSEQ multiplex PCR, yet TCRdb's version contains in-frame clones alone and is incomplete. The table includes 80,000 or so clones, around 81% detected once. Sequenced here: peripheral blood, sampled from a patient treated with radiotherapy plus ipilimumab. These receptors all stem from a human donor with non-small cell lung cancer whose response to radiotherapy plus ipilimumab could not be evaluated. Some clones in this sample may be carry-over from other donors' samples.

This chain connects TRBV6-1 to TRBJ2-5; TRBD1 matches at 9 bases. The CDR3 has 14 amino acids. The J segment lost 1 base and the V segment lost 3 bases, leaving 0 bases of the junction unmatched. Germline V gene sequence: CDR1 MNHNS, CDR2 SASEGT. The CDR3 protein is CASSETGGQETQYF. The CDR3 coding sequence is TGTGCCAGCAGTGAGACAGGGGGCCAAGAGACCCAGTACTTC.

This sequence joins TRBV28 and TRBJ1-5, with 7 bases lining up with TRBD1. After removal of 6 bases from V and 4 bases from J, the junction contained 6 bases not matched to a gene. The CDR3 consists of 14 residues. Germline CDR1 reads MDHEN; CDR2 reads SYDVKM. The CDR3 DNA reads TGTGCCAGCAGAAAGGCGACAGGGAATCAGCCCCAGCATTTT. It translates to CASRKATGNQPQHF. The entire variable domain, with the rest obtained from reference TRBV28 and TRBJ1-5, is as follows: DVKVTQSSRYLVKRTGEKVFLECVQDMDHENMFWYRQDPGLGLRLIYFSYDVKMKEKGDIPEGYSVSREKKERFSLILESASTNQTSMYLCASRKATGNQPQHFGDGTRLSIL.

The DNA of the CDR3 is TGTGCCAGCAGCTTGGCACAGATAGCTAACTATGGCTACACCTTC. Its protein is CASSLAQIANYGYTF. The chain uses TRBV5-4 and TRBJ1-2; unclear D gene. Germline CDR1 and CDR2: SGHNT and YYREEE (reference sequence). The V and J ends lost 0 bases and 0 bases respectively, with 9 bases between them. This CDR3 is 15 amino acids long.

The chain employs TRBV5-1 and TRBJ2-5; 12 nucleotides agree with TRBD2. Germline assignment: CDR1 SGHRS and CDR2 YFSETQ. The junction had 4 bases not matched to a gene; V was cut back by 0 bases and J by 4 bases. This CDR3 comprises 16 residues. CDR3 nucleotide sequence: TGCGCCAGCAGCTTGGACGCTAGCGGGGGGGCAGAGACCCAGTACTTC. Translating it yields CASSLDASGGAETQYF.

The CDR3 DNA reads as TGTGCCAGCAGCCTGACAGGGGACTCCTACAATGAGCAGTTCTTC. Translated: CASSLTGDSYNEQFF. The rearrangement links TRBV5-4 to TRBJ2-1, with 8 positions matching TRBD1. V shed 4 bases, J shed 0 bases, and the junction held 3 bases outside the gene matches. The germline V gene encodes CDR1 SGHNT and CDR2 YYREEE (reference sequence). This CDR3 is built from 15 residues.

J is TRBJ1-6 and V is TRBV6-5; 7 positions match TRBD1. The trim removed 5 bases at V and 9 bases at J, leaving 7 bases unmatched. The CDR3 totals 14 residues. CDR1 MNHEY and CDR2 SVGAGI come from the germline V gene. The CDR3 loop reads CASSETGHPSPLHF. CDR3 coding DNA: TGTGCCAGCAGTGAGACAGGGCATCCTTCACCCCTCCACTTT.

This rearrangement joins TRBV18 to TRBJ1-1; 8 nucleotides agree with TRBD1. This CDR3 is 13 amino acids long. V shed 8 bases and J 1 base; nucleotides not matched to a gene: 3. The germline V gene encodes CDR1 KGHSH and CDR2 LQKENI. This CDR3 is CASQGQANTEAFF. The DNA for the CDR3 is TGTGCCAGCCAGGGACAGGCGAACACTGAAGCTTTCTTT.

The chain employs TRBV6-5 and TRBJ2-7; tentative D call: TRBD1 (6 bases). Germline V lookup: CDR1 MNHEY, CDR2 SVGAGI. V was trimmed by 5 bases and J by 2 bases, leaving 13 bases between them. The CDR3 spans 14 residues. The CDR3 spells CASSHNRDTYEQYF. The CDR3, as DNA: TGTGCCAGCAGTCATAACCGGGACACCTACGAGCAGTACTTC.

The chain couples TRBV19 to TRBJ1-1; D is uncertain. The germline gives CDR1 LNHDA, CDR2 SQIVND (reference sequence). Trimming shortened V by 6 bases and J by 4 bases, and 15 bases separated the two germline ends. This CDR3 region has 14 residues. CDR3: CASSFAARSTEAFF. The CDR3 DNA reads TGTGCCAGTAGCTTCGCGGCAAGGTCCACTGAAGCTTTCTTT.

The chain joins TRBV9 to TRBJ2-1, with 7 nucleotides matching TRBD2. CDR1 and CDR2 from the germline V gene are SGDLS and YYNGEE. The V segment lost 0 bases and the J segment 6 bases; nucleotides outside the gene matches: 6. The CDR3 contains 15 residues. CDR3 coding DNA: TGTGCCAGCAGCGTAGTCGGGGGGACCCCCAATGAGCAGTTCTTC. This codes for CASSVVGGTPNEQFF. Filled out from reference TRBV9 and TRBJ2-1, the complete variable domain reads DSGVTQTPKHLITATGQRVTLRCSPRSGDLSVYWYQQSLDQGLQFLIQYYNGEERAKGNILERFSAQQFPDLHSELNLSSLELGDSALYFCASSVVGGTPNEQFFGPGTRLTVL.

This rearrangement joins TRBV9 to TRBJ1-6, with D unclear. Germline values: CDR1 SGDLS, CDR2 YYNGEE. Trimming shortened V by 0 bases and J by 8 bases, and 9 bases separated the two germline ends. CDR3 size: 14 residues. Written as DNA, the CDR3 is TGTGCCAGCAGCGTAGACAGTAGATATTCACCCCTCCACTTT. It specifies CASSVDSRYSPLHF.

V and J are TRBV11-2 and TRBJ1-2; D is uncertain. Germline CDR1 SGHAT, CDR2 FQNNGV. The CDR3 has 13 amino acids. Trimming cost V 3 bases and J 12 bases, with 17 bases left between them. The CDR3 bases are TGTGCCAGCAGCTTCGAAAGGACGGGAGCCCACACCTTC. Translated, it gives CASSFERTGAHTF.

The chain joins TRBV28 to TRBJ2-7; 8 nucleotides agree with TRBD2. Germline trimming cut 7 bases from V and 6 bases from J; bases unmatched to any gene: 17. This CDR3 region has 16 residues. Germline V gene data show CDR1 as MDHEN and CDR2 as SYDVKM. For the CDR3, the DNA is TGTGCCAGCACCCTCCGGGGCCGGACTAGCTGGCCCGAGCAGTACTTC. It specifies CASTLRGRTSWPEQYF.